The 17 T cell receptor beta chains in this list originate from one sample, sequenced in a study of shared clonotypes between healthy human individuals. The table came from immunoSEQ multiplex PCR; TCRdb's copy has only in-frame clones and leaves some out. The sample shows 780,000 or so clones, 72% of them seen only once. The sample was memory CD4+ T cells sorted from blood. The sample's subset: CD45RA-negative fraction. These receptors were obtained from a young woman in good health.

V usage is TRBV6-5 and J usage is TRBJ2-4; maybe TRBD2 (5 bases). This CDR3 is 15 amino acids long. Between the trimmed V and J ends, which lost 7 bases and 0 bases, there was a span of 13 bases. The V gene's germline CDR1 is MNHEY and CDR2 SVGAGI. The CDR3 protein is CASTEGGLAKNIQYF. The CDR3 region has the DNA TGTGCCAGCACCGAGGGCGGCCTAGCCAAAAACATTCAGTACTTC.

The chain combines TRBV28 with TRBJ2-7; D ambiguous. The CDR3 spans 17 residues. The germline gives CDR1 MDHEN, CDR2 SYDVKM. Trimming cost V 3 bases and J 2 bases, with 20 bases left between them. The CDR3 loop is CASSFTSPRWRPYEQYF. The DNA of the CDR3 is TGTGCCAGCAGTTTCACCTCTCCCCGGTGGCGGCCCTACGAGCAGTACTTC.

The chain carries TRBV25-1 and TRBJ2-3, with D unresolved. V lost 10 bases to trimming and J lost 2 bases, with 10 bases between them. The CDR3 has 12 amino acids. Per the germline V gene, CDR1 is MGHDK and CDR2 is SYGVNS. The CDR3 region is CATRQDTDTQYF. CDR3 nucleotide sequence: TGTGCCACTAGGCAGGACACAGATACGCAGTATTTT.

This clone was counted between two and nine times. The chain carries TRBV5-4 and TRBJ1-4; 10 nucleotides agree with TRBD1. This CDR3 is built from 15 residues. Germline values: CDR1 SGHNT, CDR2 YYREEE (reference sequence). Losses at the gene ends were 4 bases for V and 6 bases for J; bases not matched to a gene: 6. CDR3 in amino acids: CASSRSGTGDEKLFF. CDR3 sequence (DNA): TGTGCCAGCAGCCGCTCCGGGACAGGGGATGAAAAACTGTTTTTT.

The gene calls are TRBV7-9 and TRBJ1-3; 11 bases match TRBD1. V gave up 1 base and J gave up 0 bases; unmatched junction bases: 5. The germline CDR1 and CDR2 sequences are SEHNR and FQNEAQ (reference sequence). The CDR3 extends over 18 amino acids. CDR3 nucleotide sequence: TGTGCCAGCAGCTTAGAAGGACAGGGGGCAATCTCTGGAAACACCATATATTTT. Protein: CASSLEGQGAISGNTIYF.

At least ten counts were recorded for this clone. The rearrangement links TRBV18 to TRBJ1-2; D is uncertain. The length of the CDR3 is 15 residues. From germline, CDR1 is KGHSH and CDR2 LQKENI. V was pared by 2 bases and J by 0 bases, with 10 bases between. The CDR3 loop is CASSPRQNSNYGYTF. Written as DNA, the CDR3 is TGTGCCAGCTCACCAAGGCAAAACTCTAACTATGGCTACACCTTC. Full variable domain (missing parts from reference TRBV18 and TRBJ1-2): NAGVMQNPRHLVRRRGQEARLRCSPMKGHSHVYWYRQLPEEGLKFMVYLQKENIIDESGMPKERFSAEFPKEGPSILRIQQVVRGDSAAYFCASSPRQNSNYGYTFGSGTRLTVV.

Here the CDR3 reads CASGKETQYF. As DNA, the CDR3 is TGTGCCAGCGGCAAAGAGACCCAGTACTTC. The V gene is TRBV25-1, the J gene TRBJ2-5; no firm D call. CDR1 is MGHDK and CDR2 is SYGVNS in the germline V gene. This CDR3 contains 10 residues. V gave up 8 bases and J gave up 3 bases, with 4 bases separating them.

This rearrangement joins TRBV28 to TRBJ2-7, with no clear D. The CDR3 spans 13 residues. Germline CDR1 is MDHEN and CDR2 is SYDVKM. V was shortened by 5 bases and J by 2 bases, with 10 bases between the two germline ends. The CDR3 loop reads CASSPGSAYEQYF. The CDR3 DNA reads as TGTGCCAGCAGTCCCGGCAGTGCCTACGAGCAGTACTTC.

This rearrangement joins TRBV19 to TRBJ2-1, with D possibly matching TRBD2 (6 bases). V was pared by 9 bases and J by 3 bases, with 15 bases between. CDR1 is LNHDA and CDR2 is SQIVND in the germline V gene (reference sequence). This CDR3 contains 14 residues. CDR3 nucleotide sequence: TGTGCCAGCTGGGCGGGACCCGGCTACAATGAGCAGTTCTTC. Translating it yields CASWAGPGYNEQFF.

The chain is built from TRBV5-1 and TRBJ2-4; D perhaps matches TRBD2 (5 bases). The V gene lost 0 bases and the J gene lost 2 bases, with 9 bases spanning the gap. CDR1 is SGHRS and CDR2 is YFSETQ in the germline V gene. The CDR3 has 15 residues. CDR3 sequence reads: CASSLVPGTKNIQYF. The DNA for the CDR3 is TGCGCCAGCAGCTTGGTACCGGGAACCAAAAACATTCAGTACTTC.

This clone was seen at least ten times. This chain uses TRBV15 with TRBJ2-3; 10 nucleotides line up with TRBD2. CDR3 length: 21 amino acids. The ends lost 0 bases at V and 5 bases at J; junction bases unmatched: 20. CDR1 LNHNV and CDR2 YYDKDF come from the germline V gene (reference sequence). CDR3 region: CATSRDPGQREGRLRRDTQYF. The CDR3 DNA reads TGTGCCACCAGCAGAGATCCCGGCCAGCGGGAGGGCCGGCTCCGACGAGATACGCAGTATTTT.

The J gene is TRBJ2-3, the V gene TRBV7-2; D remains unclear. The germline V gene encodes CDR1 SGHTA and CDR2 FQGNSA. V was pared by 0 bases and J by 0 bases, with 13 bases between. CDR3 length: 17 residues. The CDR3 nucleotides read TGTGCCAGCAGCTTAGCGCTTCGGTTTGCTAGCACAGATACGCAGTATTTT. Translation: CASSLALRFASTDTQYF.

The chain joins TRBV21-1 to TRBJ2-7; the listed D gene, TRBD2, was not tested against the DNA. TRBV21-1 is an annotated pseudogene. The CDR3 length is 15 residues. CDR3 loop: CASSKPGLVLDEQYF. CDR3 DNA: TGTGCCAGCAGCAAACCCGGACTAGTTCTTGACGAGCAGTACTTC.

This chain links TRBV7-6 with TRBJ2-3, with a possible D match to TRBD1 (6 bases). The CDR3 loop spans 14 amino acids. Trimming removed 2 bases from V and 1 base from J, with 7 bases in between. Germline V lookup: CDR1 SGHVS, CDR2 FNYEAQ. The CDR3: CASSLNRGTDTQYF. CDR3 nucleotide sequence: TGTGCCAGCAGCTTAAACAGGGGCACAGATACGCAGTATTTT.

The CDR3 DNA reads as TGTGCCAGCAGTGAAGGGGGCGCAGAGAGGGATACGCAGTATTTT. Translated, it gives CASSEGGAERDTQYF. The chain couples TRBV28 to TRBJ2-3; TRBD1 matches 7 bases. CDR1 and CDR2 from the germline V gene are MDHEN and SYDVKM. The CDR3 runs to 15 residues. Trimming at V came to 5 bases and at J to 6 bases, leaving 11 bases not matched to a gene. The whole variable domain, filled in from reference TRBV28 and TRBJ2-3, reads DVKVTQSSRYLVKRTGEKVFLECVQDMDHENMFWYRQDPGLGLRLIYFSYDVKMKEKGDIPEGYSVSREKKERFSLILESASTNQTSMYLCASSEGGAERDTQYFGPGTRLTVL.

The chain uses TRBV7-9 and TRBJ1-2; D may be TRBD1 (6 bases). The CDR3 is 15 amino acids. In germline, CDR1 is SEHNR, CDR2 FQNEAQ (reference sequence). V lost 5 bases and J 6 bases, leaving 19 bases between the germline ends. The chain's CDR3 is CASSTHAGEEDGYTF. The CDR3 nucleotides are TGTGCCAGCAGCACCCACGCAGGGGAGGAGGATGGCTACACCTTC.

This chain's CDR3 is CASSLSGKETQYF. In nucleotides, the CDR3 is TGCGCCAGCAGCTTGAGTGGGAAAGAGACCCAGTACTTC. The V and J genes are TRBV5-1 and TRBJ2-5; unclear D gene. V gave up 1 base and J gave up 3 bases, with 7 bases separating them. CDR3 length: 13 amino acids. The germline V gene has CDR1 SGHRS and CDR2 YFSETQ.